Listed here is a single T cell receptor beta chain. The antigen is undetermined. These data originate in a study of molecular identifiers for immune sequencing clone quantification. Study results and caveats: Detectable among about a million naive cells, according to reports, was Jurkat TCR RNA spiked in from one cell. Clone sizes that are highly expanded could be underestimated when identical TCR molecules share a barcode.

Trimming stripped 1 base from V and 6 bases from J, with 16 bases between. The CDR3 length is 17 residues. CDR1 and CDR2 (germline): SGHVS, FNYEAQ. CD8+CD4-CCR7+CD45RA+ sorting gave the naive CD8 T cells. MiXCR, run by TCRdb on the PCR reads, gives a single entry per CDR3 protein. The sample holds about 630,000 distinct CDR3 sequences, 25% seen once. The clonotype was recovered from a human donor in good health. Some libraries in this study had Jurkat cell RNA spiked in. Sequences were obtained from naive CD8+ T cells from blood, with Jurkat cell RNA spiked in. Subset noted: FACS-sorted CD8+CD4-CCR7+CD45RA+ naive T cells. This chain connects TRBV7-6 to TRBJ1-6; weak D call: TRBD1 (6 bases). This CDR3 reads CASSLDQGWAGNSPLHF. DNA for the CDR3: TGTGCCAGCAGCTTAGACCAGGGGTGGGCTGGTAATTCACCCCTCCACTTT.